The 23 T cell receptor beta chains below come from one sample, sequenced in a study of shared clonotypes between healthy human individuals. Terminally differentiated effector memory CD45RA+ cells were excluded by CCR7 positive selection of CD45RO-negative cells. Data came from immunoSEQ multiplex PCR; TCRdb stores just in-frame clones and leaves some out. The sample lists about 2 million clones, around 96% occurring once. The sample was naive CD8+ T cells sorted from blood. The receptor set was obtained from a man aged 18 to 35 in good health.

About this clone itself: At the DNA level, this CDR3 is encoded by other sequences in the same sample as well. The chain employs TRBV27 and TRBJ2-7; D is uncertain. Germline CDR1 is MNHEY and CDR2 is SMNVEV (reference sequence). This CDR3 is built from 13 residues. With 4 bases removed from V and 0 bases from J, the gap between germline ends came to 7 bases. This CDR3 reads CASSWADSYEQYF. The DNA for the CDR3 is TGTGCCAGCAGTTGGGCTGACTCCTACGAGCAGTACTTC.

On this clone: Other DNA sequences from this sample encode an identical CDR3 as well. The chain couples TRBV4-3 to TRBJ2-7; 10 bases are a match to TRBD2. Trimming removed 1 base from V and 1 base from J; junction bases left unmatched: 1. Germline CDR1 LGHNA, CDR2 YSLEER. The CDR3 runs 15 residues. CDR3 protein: CASSQGLAGSYEQYF. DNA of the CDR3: TGCGCCAGCAGCCAAGGACTAGCGGGTTCCTACGAGCAGTACTTC.

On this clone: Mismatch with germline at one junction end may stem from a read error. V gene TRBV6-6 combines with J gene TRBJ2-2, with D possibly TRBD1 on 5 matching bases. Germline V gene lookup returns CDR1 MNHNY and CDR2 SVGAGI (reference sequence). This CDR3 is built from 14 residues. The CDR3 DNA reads TGTGCCAGCAATTACTTAGGGGACACCGGGGAGCTGTTTTTT. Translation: CASNYLGDTGELFF.

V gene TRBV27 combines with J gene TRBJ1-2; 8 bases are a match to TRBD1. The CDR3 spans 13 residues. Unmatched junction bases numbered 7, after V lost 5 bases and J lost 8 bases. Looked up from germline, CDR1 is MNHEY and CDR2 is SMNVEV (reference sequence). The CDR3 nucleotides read TGTGCCAGCAGTCTCAGGACAGGGTGGGGCTACACCTTC. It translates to CASSLRTGWGYTF.

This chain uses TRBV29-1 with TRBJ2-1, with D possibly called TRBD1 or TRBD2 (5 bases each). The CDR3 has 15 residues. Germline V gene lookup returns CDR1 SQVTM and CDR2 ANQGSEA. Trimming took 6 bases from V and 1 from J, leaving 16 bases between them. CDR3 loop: CSVLGTSISYNEQFF. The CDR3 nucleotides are TGCAGCGTCCTCGGGACCTCTATTTCCTACAATGAGCAGTTCTTC.

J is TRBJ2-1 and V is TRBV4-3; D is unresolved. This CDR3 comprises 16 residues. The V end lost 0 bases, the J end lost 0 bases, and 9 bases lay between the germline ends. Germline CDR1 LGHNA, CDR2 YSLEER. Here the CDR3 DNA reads TGCGCCAGCAGCCAAGATTGGCCCAGCTCCTACAATGAGCAGTTCTTC. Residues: CASSQDWPSSYNEQFF.

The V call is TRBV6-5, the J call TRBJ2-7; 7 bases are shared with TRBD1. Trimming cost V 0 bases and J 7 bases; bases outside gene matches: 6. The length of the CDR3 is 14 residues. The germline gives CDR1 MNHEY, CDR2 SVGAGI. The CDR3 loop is CASSYSWDSPEQYF. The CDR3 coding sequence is TGTGCCAGCAGTTACTCGTGGGACAGTCCGGAGCAGTACTTC.

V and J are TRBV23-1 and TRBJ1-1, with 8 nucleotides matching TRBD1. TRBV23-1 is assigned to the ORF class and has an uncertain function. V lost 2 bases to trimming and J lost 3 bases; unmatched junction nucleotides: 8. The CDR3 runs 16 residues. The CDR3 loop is CASSQPQGEPDTEAFF. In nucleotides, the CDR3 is TGCGCCAGCAGTCAACCACAGGGGGAACCCGACACTGAAGCTTTCTTT.

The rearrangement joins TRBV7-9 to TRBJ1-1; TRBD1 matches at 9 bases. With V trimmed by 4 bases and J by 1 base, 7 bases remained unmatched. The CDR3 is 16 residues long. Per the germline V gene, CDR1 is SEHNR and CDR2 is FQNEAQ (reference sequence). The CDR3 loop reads CASSSSGTGKNTEAFF. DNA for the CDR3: TGTGCCAGCAGCTCTTCTGGGACAGGGAAGAACACTGAAGCTTTCTTT.

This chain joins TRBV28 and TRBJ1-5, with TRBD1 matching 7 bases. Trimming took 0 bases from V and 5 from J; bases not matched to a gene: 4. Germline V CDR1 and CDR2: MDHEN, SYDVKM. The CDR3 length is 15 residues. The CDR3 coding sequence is TGTGCCAGCAGTTTATGGGGGCAGGGGGATCAGCCCCAGCATTTT. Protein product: CASSLWGQGDQPQHF. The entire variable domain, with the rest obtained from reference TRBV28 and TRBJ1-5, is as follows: DVKVTQSSRYLVKRTGEKVFLECVQDMDHENMFWYRQDPGLGLRLIYFSYDVKMKEKGDIPEGYSVSREKKERFSLILESASTNQTSMYLCASSLWGQGDQPQHFGDGTRLSIL.

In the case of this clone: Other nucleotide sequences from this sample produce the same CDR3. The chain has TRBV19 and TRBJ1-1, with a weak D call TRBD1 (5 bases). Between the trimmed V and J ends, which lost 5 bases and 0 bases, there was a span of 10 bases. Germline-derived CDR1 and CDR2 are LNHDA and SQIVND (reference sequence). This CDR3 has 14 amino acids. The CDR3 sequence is CASSSGTVNTEAFF. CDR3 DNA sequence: TGTGCCAGTAGTTCTGGGACGGTGAACACTGAAGCTTTCTTT.

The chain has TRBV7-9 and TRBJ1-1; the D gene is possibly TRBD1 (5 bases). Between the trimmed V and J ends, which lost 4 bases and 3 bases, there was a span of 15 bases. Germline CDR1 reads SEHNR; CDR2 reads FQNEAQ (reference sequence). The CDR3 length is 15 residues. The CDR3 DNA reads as TGTGCCAGCAGCTCCTGGGACGGAGTAGACACTGAAGCTTTCTTT. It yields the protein CASSSWDGVDTEAFF. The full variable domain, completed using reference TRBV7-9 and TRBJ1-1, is DTGVSQNPRHKITKRGQNVTFRCDPISEHNRLYWYRQTLGQGPEFLTYFQNEAQLEKSRLLSDRFSAERPKGSFSTLEIQRTEQGDSAMYLCASSSWDGVDTEAFFGQGTRLTVV.

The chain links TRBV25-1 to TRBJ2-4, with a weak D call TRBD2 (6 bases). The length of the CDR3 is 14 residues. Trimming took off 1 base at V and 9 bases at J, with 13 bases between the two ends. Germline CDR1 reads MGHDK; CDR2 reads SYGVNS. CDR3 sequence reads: CASSELGGTAIQYF. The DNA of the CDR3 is TGTGCCAGCAGTGAATTAGGAGGGACGGCCATTCAGTACTTC.

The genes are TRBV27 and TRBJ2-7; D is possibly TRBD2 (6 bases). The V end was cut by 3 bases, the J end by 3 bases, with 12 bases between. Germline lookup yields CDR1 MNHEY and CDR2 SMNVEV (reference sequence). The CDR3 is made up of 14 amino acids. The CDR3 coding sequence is TGTGCCAGCAGTTTTGCCGGGGGAGGCTACGAGCAGTACTTC. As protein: CASSFAGGGYEQYF.

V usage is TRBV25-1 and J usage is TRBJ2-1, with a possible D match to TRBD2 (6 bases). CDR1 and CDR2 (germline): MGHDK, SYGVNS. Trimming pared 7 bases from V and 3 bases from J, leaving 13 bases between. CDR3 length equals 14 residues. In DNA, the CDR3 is TGTGCCAGCAAAGGGGACTCCGACTACAATGAGCAGTTCTTC. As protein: CASKGDSDYNEQFF.

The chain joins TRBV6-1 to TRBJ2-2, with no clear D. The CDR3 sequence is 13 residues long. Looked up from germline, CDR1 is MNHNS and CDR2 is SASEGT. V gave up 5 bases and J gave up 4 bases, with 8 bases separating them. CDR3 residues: CASSLRVTGELFF. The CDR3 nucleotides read TGTGCCAGCAGTTTACGTGTCACCGGGGAGCTGTTTTTT.

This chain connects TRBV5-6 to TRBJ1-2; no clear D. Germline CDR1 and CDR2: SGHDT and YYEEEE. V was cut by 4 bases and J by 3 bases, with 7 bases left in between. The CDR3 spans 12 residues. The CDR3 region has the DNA TGTGCCAGCAGCACTATCGACTATGGCTACACCTTC. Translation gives CASSTIDYGYTF.

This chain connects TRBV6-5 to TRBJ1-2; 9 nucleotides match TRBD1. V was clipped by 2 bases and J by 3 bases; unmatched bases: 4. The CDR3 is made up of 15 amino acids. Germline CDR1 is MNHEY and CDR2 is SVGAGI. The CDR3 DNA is TGTGCCAGCAGTTACGGGACAGGGACGCACTATGGCTACACCTTC. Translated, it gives CASSYGTGTHYGYTF.

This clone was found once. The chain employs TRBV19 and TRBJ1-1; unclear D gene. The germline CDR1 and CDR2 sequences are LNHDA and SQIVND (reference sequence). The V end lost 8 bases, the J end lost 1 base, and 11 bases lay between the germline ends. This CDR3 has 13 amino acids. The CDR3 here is CASGAVPNTEAFF. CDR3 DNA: TGTGCCAGTGGAGCGGTCCCGAACACTGAAGCTTTCTTT.

CDR3 sequence reads: CASSPRDQTYEQYF. Written as DNA, the CDR3 is TGTGCCAGCAGCCCCCGGGACCAGACCTACGAGCAGTACTTC. This chain links TRBV13 with TRBJ2-7; D tentatively fits TRBD1 or TRBD2 (5 bases each). The germline V and J ends were trimmed by 5 bases and 2 bases, with 13 bases remaining between them. The germline gives CDR1 PRHDT, CDR2 FYEKMQ (reference sequence). The CDR3 extends over 14 amino acids.

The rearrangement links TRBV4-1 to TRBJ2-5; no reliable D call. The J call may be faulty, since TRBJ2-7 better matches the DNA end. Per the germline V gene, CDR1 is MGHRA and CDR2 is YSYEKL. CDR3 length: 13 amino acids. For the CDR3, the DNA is TGCGCCAGCAGCCATCAGATCCTCTACGAGCAGTACTTC. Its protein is CASSHQILYEQYF.

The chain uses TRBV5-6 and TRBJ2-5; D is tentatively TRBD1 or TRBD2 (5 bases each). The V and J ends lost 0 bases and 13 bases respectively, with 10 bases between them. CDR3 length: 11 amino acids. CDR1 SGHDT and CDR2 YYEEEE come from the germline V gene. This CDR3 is CASSLGGVTYF. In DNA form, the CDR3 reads TGTGCCAGCAGCTTGGGAGGGGTCACGTACTTC.

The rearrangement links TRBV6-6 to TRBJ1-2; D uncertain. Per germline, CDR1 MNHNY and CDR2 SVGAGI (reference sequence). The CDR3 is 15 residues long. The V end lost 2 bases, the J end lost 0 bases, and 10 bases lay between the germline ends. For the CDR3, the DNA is TGTGCCAGCAGTTACCTCCAAGGGTCTAACTATGGCTACACCTTC. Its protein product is CASSYLQGSNYGYTF.